This T cell receptor beta chain was identified in a study of T cell changes during pregnancy in multiple sclerosis. CDR1 and CDR2 (germline): SNHLY, FYNNEI. The CDR3 has 16 residues. J lost 3 bases, V lost 5 bases, and 10 bases had no gene match. Sequencing used immunoSEQ multiplex PCR; TCRdb keeps in-frame clones, though not all of them. This sample has fewer than 90,000 clones, with over 85% found just once. Sequenced material: peripheral blood, taken after pregnancy. This sequence originates from a female donor in good health, enrolled as a control in a pregnancy study. V is TRBV2 and J is TRBJ1-5; the match to TRBD1 covers 7 bases. The CDR3 DNA reads TGTGCCAGCAGTCCGGACAGGTCCCCCTCCAATCAGCCCCAGCATTTT. It specifies CASSPDRSPSNQPQHF. The variable domain in full, with the rest retrieved from reference TRBV2 and TRBJ1-5, is EPEVTQTPSHQVTQMGQEVILRCVPISNHLYFYWYRQILGQKVEFLVSFYNNEISEKSEIFDDQFSVERPDGSNFTLKIRSTKLEDSAMYFCASSPDRSPSNQPQHFGDGTRLSIL.